This T cell receptor beta chain was documented in a study of low-dose radiotherapy and immunotherapy resistance in tumors. Study background: Patients were treated with intravenous nivolumab at 240 mg every two weeks and were also dosed with ipilimumab at 1 mg/kg every six weeks. Every two weeks, one day ahead of radiation and immunotherapy, cyclophosphamide 200 mg/m2 was given (intravenously). On cycle 1 day 1, patients started four cycles of oral aspirin 300 mg daily.

V was shortened by 3 bases and J by 9 bases, with 15 bases between the two germline ends. The CDR3 is made up of 14 amino acids. Germline V gene data show CDR1 as MDHEN and CDR2 as SYDVKM. Time point specified: before trial treatment. Each patient who was eligible had an advanced solid tumor with no tumor-infiltrating lymphocytes. This clonotype was seen many times. Both TCRalpha and TCRbeta chains were reverse transcribed with V-gene-specific primers. The authors ran 15 to 25 PCR cycles to amplify TCRs with a constant-region primer and V-primer adapter. TCRdb re-analysed the reads in MiXCR, keeping a single row per CDR3 protein. The data show some 88,000 distinct CDR3 sequences, 9.4% seen once.

The chain employs TRBV28 and TRBJ2-1; D is tentatively TRBD1 or TRBD2 (5 bases each). The source is a male donor with prostate cancer. This sample comprised PBMCs, obtained before treatment. Written as DNA, the CDR3 is TGTGCCAGCAGTTTCGGGGCTTCTCCAACTGAGCAGTTCTTC. Its protein product is CASSFGASPTEQFF. The full variable domain, rest sourced from reference TRBV28 and TRBJ2-1, is DVKVTQSSRYLVKRTGEKVFLECVQDMDHENMFWYRQDPGLGLRLIYFSYDVKMKEKGDIPEGYSVSREKKERFSLILESASTNQTSMYLCASSFGASPTEQFFGPGTRLTVL.